This is a list of T cell receptor beta chains from one sample in a study of brain T cells in children with intractable seizures. Measured with immunoSEQ multiplex PCR; TCRdb has only the in-frame clones, and not every one. This repertoire shows around 340,000 clones, more than 85% found once; its top ten account for roughly 5.8%. The sample here was peripheral blood, taken around 5 months after surgery. Receptors were obtained from a boy in the first two years of life with tuberous sclerosis and intractable seizures. Both conserved end residues are part of each CDR3. D genes are given only for firm matches. The listing skips clone size in some rows; elsewhere it reads once, few, many or a size class.

v_call,d_call,j_call,clone_size,cdr3_nt,cdr3_aa
TRBV7-9,TRBD1,TRBJ1-1,NA,TGTGCCAGCAGCTTAAGCCCGGGGACAGGACAGAACACTGAAGCTTTCTTT,CASSLSPGTGQNTEAFF
TRBV7-6,NA,TRBJ2-7,NA,TGTGCCAGCAGCTCGAAAGGGGACCCCTCCTACGAGCAGTACTTC,CASSSKGDPSYEQYF
TRBV20-1,NA,TRBJ2-3,NA,TGCAGTGCTAGTTTTGGAAGCACAGATACGCAGTATTTT,CSASFGSTDTQYF
TRBV10-3,NA,TRBJ1-6,NA,TGTGCCATCAGCCCTACCTCCGATTCACCCCTCCACTTT,CAISPTSDSPLHF
TRBV6-5,NA,TRBJ1-6,NA,TGTGCCAGCAGTTATGAAGGGGGTTATTCACCCCTCCACTTT,CASSYEGGYSPLHF
TRBV23-1,NA,TRBJ2-7,NA,TGCGCCAGCAGTCTCCCTCGGTACGAGCAGTACTTC,CASSLPRYEQYF
TRBV19,NA,TRBJ1-5,few,TGTGCCAGCGGAGACAGGACGAGCAATCAGCCCCAGCATTTT,CASGDRTSNQPQHF
TRBV4-1,NA,TRBJ1-2,once,TGCGCCAGCAGCCCGGCGGGGCCTGACTACGGCTACACCTTC,CASSPAGPDYGYTF
TRBV6-5,TRBD1,TRBJ1-2,NA,TGTGCCAGCAGTTACTCGATGGGACAGGGAAACTATGGCTACACCTTC,CASSYSMGQGNYGYTF
TRBV6-5,NA,TRBJ2-7,NA,TGTGCCAGCAGTTACATAATGCGGGGCGAGCAGTACTTC,CASSYIMRGEQYF
TRBV13,NA,TRBJ1-1,NA,TGTGCCAGCAGCTGGCGGCTGAACACTGAAGCTTTCTTT,CASSWRLNTEAFF
TRBV24-1,NA,TRBJ2-5,NA,TGTGCCACCAGTGGGGGCCCGCAAGAGACCCAGTACTTC,CATSGGPQETQYF
TRBV5-6,TRBD2,TRBJ2-3,once,TGTGCCAGCAGCCCGGGACTAGTAAGCACAGATACGCAGTATTTT,CASSPGLVSTDTQYF
TRBV11-2,TRBD2,TRBJ2-1,NA,TGTGCCAGCAGCTCAGCCCCACTAGCGGAGACCTACAATGAGCAGTTCTTC,CASSSAPLAETYNEQFF
TRBV7-6,NA,TRBJ1-5,NA,TGTGCCAGCAGCTTAGCGGACAGCGAGGGTCAGCCCCAGCATTTT,CASSLADSEGQPQHF
TRBV10-3,TRBD2,TRBJ2-6,NA,TGTGCCATCAGTGAACCAGCGGGGGGGTCTGGGGCCAACGTCCTGACTTTC,CAISEPAGGSGANVLTF
TRBV7-2,NA,TRBJ1-2,NA,TGTGCCAGCAGCTTAGTAGTGGACAGCGTCTATGGCTACACCTTC,CASSLVVDSVYGYTF
TRBV4-2,NA,TRBJ2-7,NA,TGTGCCAGCAGCCAATCCCCGTACGAGCAGTACTTC,CASSQSPYEQYF
TRBV6-5,NA,TRBJ1-1,NA,TGTGCCAGCACCTTCTCCCGGGTGAACACTGAAGCTTTCTTT,CASTFSRVNTEAFF
TRBV6-6,NA,TRBJ2-7,NA,TGTGCCAGCAGTTTAGACGGGTCCTACGAGCAGTACTTC,CASSLDGSYEQYF
TRBV18,TRBD1,TRBJ1-1,NA,TGTGCCAGCTCACCACTAACTCGGACAGGGGGCACTGAAGCTTTCTTT,CASSPLTRTGGTEAFF
TRBV3-1/TRBV3-2,TRBD1,TRBJ2-1,NA,TGTGCCAGCAGCCTCCGGGACAGGGGGGCTATGACGCCGTTCTTC,CASSLRDRGAMTPFF
TRBV6-5,NA,TRBJ2-1,NA,TGTGCCAGCAGCCTAACCCGGGCACATGAGCAGTTCTTC,CASSLTRAHEQFF
TRBV6-5,NA,TRBJ1-2,NA,TGTGCCAGCAGCTCCGTAGATAGCAGTTATGGCTACACCTTC,CASSSVDSSYGYTF
TRBV27,TRBD1,TRBJ1-2,NA,TGTGCCAGCAGTTTAAGCCGGGGACAGGGAAACTATGGCTACACCTTC,CASSLSRGQGNYGYTF
TRBV24-1,TRBD1,TRBJ2-7,NA,TGTGCCACCAGGGGATGGGACAGGGAGGACGAGCAGTACTTC,CATRGWDREDEQYF
TRBV7-9,TRBD1,TRBJ1-2,once,TGTGCCAGCAGCCCAGGCGGCAGGGGGGGACCTGGTGGCACCTTC,CASSPGGRGGPGGTF
TRBV13,TRBD2,TRBJ2-5,NA,TGTGCCAGCAGCTTAGGAGTTAGCGGGGGCTTTTATGAGACCCAGTACTTC,CASSLGVSGGFYETQYF
TRBV9,TRBD2,TRBJ2-3,NA,TGTGCCAGCAGCGTTCGACTAGCGGGAGGGGCAGATACGCAGTATTTT,CASSVRLAGGADTQYF
TRBV27,TRBD1,TRBJ1-2,once,TGTGCCAGCAGCTCAGGGGGCTGGGGCTACACCTTC,CASSSGGWGYTF
TRBV2,NA,TRBJ1-6,NA,TGTGCCAGCAGAAAGGACAGCTACTCCTATAATTCACCCCTCCACTTT,CASRKDSYSYNSPLHF
TRBV7-9,TRBD1,TRBJ2-5,NA,TGTGCCAGCAGCTTATATCAGGACAGGGGGAAAGAGACCCAGTACTTC,CASSLYQDRGKETQYF
TRBV30,NA,TRBJ1-2,NA,TGTGCCTGGAGTGTCGGCCAGGGGTTCTATGGCTACACCTTC,CAWSVGQGFYGYTF
TRBV18,TRBD1,TRBJ2-7,NA,TGTGCCAGCTCACCGTCGACAGGGGGCCACGAGCAGTACTTC,CASSPSTGGHEQYF
TRBV29-1,NA,TRBJ2-1,NA,TGCAGCGTTTCAGAGACAGGTTACAATGAGCAGTTCTTC,CSVSETGYNEQFF
TRBV19,NA,TRBJ2-1,NA,TGTGCCAGTAGTACCAATTATAGAGGTAATGAGCAGTTCTTC,CASSTNYRGNEQFF
TRBV4-1,TRBD2,TRBJ2-3,NA,TGCGCCAGCAGCTCCTCCGTAGCGGGGAGCACAGATACGCAGTATTTT,CASSSSVAGSTDTQYF
TRBV27,TRBD1,TRBJ1-1,NA,TGTGCCAGCAGTCTCTCCGGGACAGGGCACACTGAAGCTTTCTTT,CASSLSGTGHTEAFF
TRBV27,NA,TRBJ1-1,NA,TGTGCCAGCACCCACAGTCCCCCCTTGAGATATGGCGCTGAAGCTTTCTTT,CASTHSPPLRYGAEAFF
TRBV4-1,NA,TRBJ1-5,few,TGCGCCAGCAGCCAAGATTCCCGTCCGGGGCCAAATCAGCCCCAGCATTTT,CASSQDSRPGPNQPQHF
TRBV3-1/TRBV3-2,NA,TRBJ1-3,once,TGTGCCAGCAGCCGATTGACAGGAGAGGGTAGCAACACCATATATTTT,CASSRLTGEGSNTIYF
TRBV29-1,NA,TRBJ2-7,NA,TGCAGCGTTGGCAGGGGAACCTACGAGCAGTACTTC,CSVGRGTYEQYF
TRBV3-1/TRBV3-2,NA,TRBJ2-7,NA,TGTGCCAGCAGCCCTACAGGCCCCGCCGGGGAGCAGTACTTC,CASSPTGPAGEQYF
TRBV6-5,NA,TRBJ1-1,NA,TGTGCCAGCAGTTACGACCTGAGGGGTCAAACTGAAGCTTTCTTT,CASSYDLRGQTEAFF
TRBV3-1/TRBV3-2,TRBD2,TRBJ2-1,NA,TGTGCCAGCAGCCAATTCCTAGCGGGGGGGCCTGAGCAGTTCTTC,CASSQFLAGGPEQFF
TRBV30,TRBD2,TRBJ2-5,NA,TGTGCCGCGGGACTAGCGGGGAACCTCCAAGAGACCCAGTACTTC,CAAGLAGNLQETQYF
TRBV29-1,NA,TRBJ2-1,NA,TGCAGCGTTGAATTATTGTACAATGAGCAGTTCTTC,CSVELLYNEQFF
TRBV6-1,TRBD2,TRBJ2-1,NA,TGTGCCAGCAGTGATACTAGCGGAACCTACAATGAGCAGTTCTTC,CASSDTSGTYNEQFF
TRBV19,NA,TRBJ1-1,once,TGTGCCAGTAGTCAAGACAGGATTCTTCGAGGCACTGAAGCTTTCTTT,CASSQDRILRGTEAFF
TRBV11-2,NA,TRBJ2-3,NA,TGTGCCAGCAGCTTGAACGGCCCTAGCACAGATACGCAGTATTTT,CASSLNGPSTDTQYF
TRBV7-7,NA,TRBJ2-5,NA,TGTGCTAGCAGCTTAGGAGGGACAGTCCAAGAGACCCAGTACTTC,CASSLGGTVQETQYF
TRBV30,NA,TRBJ1-1,NA,TGTGCCTATGGACCGCGACAGCCAATGAACACTGAAGCTTTCTTT,CAYGPRQPMNTEAFF
TRBV24-1,TRBD2,TRBJ2-1,NA,TGTGCCATCCTACTAGCGGGGGGGCAGAATGAGCAGTTCTTC,CAILLAGGQNEQFF
TRBV7-9,TRBD1,TRBJ1-2,NA,TGTGCCAGCAGCTTACCCCCATCGGACAGGGGCTACACCTTC,CASSLPPSDRGYTF
TRBV28,TRBD1,TRBJ1-1,NA,TGTGCCAGCAGGTTAAGCCAGGGGGCAAACACTGAAGCTTTCTTT,CASRLSQGANTEAFF
TRBV5-4,NA,TRBJ2-2,NA,TGTGCCAGCAGCTTTATAGCGGCGAACACCGGGGAGCTGTTTTTT,CASSFIAANTGELFF
TRBV30,NA,TRBJ2-1,NA,TGTGCCTGGCTAGCGATGGGCGATGAGCAGTTCTTC,CAWLAMGDEQFF